This TCR beta chain was sequenced during a study of blood T cell repertoires in COVID-19 (dated by TCRdb to about 2020). For the wider study: Collaborator samples came from the United States, Italy and Spain and covered acute and convalescent phases of COVID-19. The material from the prospective study consisted of cDNA or gDNA derived from T cells, B-cell-depleted T cells, or PBMCs. Deeply sampled blood TCRbeta repertoires from subjects exposed to, actively infected with, or recovered from COVID-19 were included in the dataset. Where HLA class I and class II types were available, the types were taken from metadata supplied by the sample provider, not from assay-based typing. The repertoires were made available in a free public database intended to serve as a resource for research on the immune response to SARS-CoV-2. Samples came from the ongoing ImmuneRACE study (first 160 participants) plus 1,254 subjects from 6 global collaborators. Sample metadata almost always included a de-identified subject ID, COVID-19 status, age in years and sex. Overall study results and their limits: Clinical and demographic metadata were provided uncurated, with the amount varying by source and participant.

Details on this clone: No cognate antigen has been identified for it. Nothing much larger sits one base from this clone, and base qualities are not available.

TCRbeta CDR3 regions were amplified from genomic DNA using the immunoSEQ Assay, a bias-controlled multiplex PCR. In the authors' own workflow: The number of nucleated cells in each sample was estimated by amplification of reference gene primers within the assay. To quantify the absolute abundance of each unique TCRbeta CDR3 rearrangement, sequence reads were collapsed and filtered. For each sample, productive Simpson clonality was calculated as the square root of Simpson's diversity index across productive rearrangements. TCRdb re-hosts the immuneACCESS table, in-frame sequences only. Its copies lack some clones; in the studies checked, an unresolved V gene accounts for under half of them, and the cause for the rest is not known. V and J calls and clone size are copied from that table; D and trimming were computed from the DNA. The table for this sample lists about 68,000 clones; approximately 88% of them were counted only once. The ten top clones hold roughly 2.3% of the sample.

The collaborating institutions used their own protocols to collect whole blood in K2EDTA tubes. For TCRbeta analysis, collaborators shipped samples in one of three forms: frozen whole blood, isolated PBMCs, or DNA extracted from either of those sample types. The sequenced material came from peripheral blood. The TCR comes from a human donor in a cohort sampled during active COVID-19.

The bases read TGTGCCAGCTCACCAAAGGGACAGGGGGTATACGAGCAGTACTTC. Its amino acids are CASSPKGQGVYEQYF. The sequence is built from TRBV18 and TRBJ2-7; TRBD1 aligns with 11 central bases. V and J are trimmed by 2 bases and 4 bases, and the gene matches miss 4 bases of the junction. The germline V gene encodes CDR1 KGHSH and CDR2 LQKENI. From the cysteine up to the phenylalanine, the CDR3 has a length of 15 residues. Just CDR3 DNA is preserved here, 45 bases in frame from base 1. The reference TRBV18 and TRBJ2-7 proteins fill in what lies around the CDR3, so the full variable domain reads NAGVMQNPRHLVRRRGQEARLRCSPMKGHSHVYWYRQLPEEGLKFMVYLQKENIIDESGMPKERFSAEFPKEGPSILRIQQVVRGDSAAYFCASSPKGQGVYEQYFGPGTRLTVT.